The 22 T cell receptor beta chains presented below share a single source sample, sequenced in a study of kidney transplant recipient with SARS-CoV-2 infection. In TCRdb, the reads were re-called with MiXCR into one record per CDR3 protein. The repertoire holds approximately 240,000 distinct CDR3 sequences, with 25% to 30% as singletons. This sample comprised a blood sample, obtained at baseline and on day 111 from a kidney transplant recipient. Receptors originate from a male patient in his thirties who had COVID-19 and was a kidney transplant recipient. The T cells may come from the graft donor.

This sequence joins TRBV24-1 and TRBJ2-1; the match to TRBD2 covers 7 bases. V was pared by 0 bases and J by 8 bases, with 9 bases of the junction left unmatched. Germline CDR1 KGHDR, CDR2 SFDVKD. The CDR3 has 16 amino acids. CDR3 coding DNA: TGTGCCACCAGTGATTTGCTTCTGGGAGGGCCGGATGAGCAGTTCTTC. Translating gives CATSDLLLGGPDEQFF.

This clonotype appeared once. One end of the junction is discordant with germline, which a read error may explain. The chain carries TRBV3-1 and TRBJ2-5; D not certain. Germline CDR1 and CDR2: LGHDT and YNNKEL (reference sequence). The CDR3 extends over 17 amino acids. CDR3 loop: CAGSTGLPISFSETQYF. The CDR3 nucleotides read TGTGCCGGCAGCACTGGGCTTCCCATTTCTTTCTCTGAGACCCAGTACTTC.

This clonotype showed up just a few times. Sequence at one end of the junction differs from germline and may be a read error. The J gene is TRBJ2-1, the V gene TRBV9; 8 bases are a match to TRBD2. Per the germline V gene, CDR1 is SGDLS and CDR2 is YYNGEE. There are 16 residues in the CDR3. The CDR3 protein is CTSTSPGGGSYNEQFF. In DNA, the CDR3 is TGTACCAGCACCAGTCCCGGGGGGGGTTCCTACAATGAGCAGTTCTTC.

At least ten counts were recorded for this clonotype. The V gene is TRBV28, the J gene TRBJ1-2, with D possibly TRBD1 on 5 matching bases. This CDR3 is built from 17 residues. The germline V and J ends were trimmed by 1 base and 2 bases, with 17 bases remaining between them. The germline V gene has CDR1 MDHEN and CDR2 SYDVKM. CDR3 bases: TGTGCCAGCAGTTTATATGCAGGGAGTCGGTCGAACTATGGCTACACCTTC. The encoded protein is CASSLYAGSRSNYGYTF.

This clonotype was observed a single time. CDR3 residues: CAISESALSGRVIDTQYF. The CDR3 coding sequence is TGTGCCATCAGTGAGTCCGCCTTGAGCGGGAGGGTGATAGATACGCAGTATTTT. The chain carries TRBV10-3 and TRBJ2-3; the match to TRBD2 covers 10 bases. CDR3 size: 18 residues. The V gene end was trimmed by 0 bases and the J gene end by 5 bases; junction bases not matched to a gene: 11. CDR1 and CDR2 from the germline V gene are ENHRY and SYGVKD.

This clonotype was detected ten times or more. The CDR3 region is CASSGTISYEQYV. The CDR3 region has the DNA TGTGCCAGCAGCGGGACTATATCCTACGAGCAGTACGTC. The V gene is TRBV6-4, the J gene TRBJ2-7, with 7 positions matching TRBD2. Germline trimming cut 6 bases from V and 1 base from J; bases unmatched to any gene: 3. The germline CDR1 and CDR2 sequences are MRHNA and SNTAGT. The CDR3 totals 13 residues.

Regarding this clonotype: Being one base from a much bigger clone, this may be a read error. The rearrangement joins TRBV9 to TRBJ2-7; tentative D call: TRBD2 (5 bases). V lost 1 base and J lost 6, with 20 bases in between. This CDR3 spans 16 amino acids. CDR1 is SGDLS, CDR2 YYNGEE, per germline. In DNA form, the CDR3 reads TGTGCCAGCAGCGTAAAAGGAACTAGGATTAACCCCGAGCAGTACTTC. Amino acid sequence: CASSVKGTRINPEQYF.

The V and J genes are TRBV6-6 and TRBJ1-2; TRBD1 agrees at 10 bases. V lost 2 bases, J lost 4 bases, and 7 bases stayed unmatched. The CDR3 runs 16 residues. Germline assignment: CDR1 MNHNY and CDR2 SVGAGI (reference sequence). As DNA, the CDR3 is TGTGCCAGCAGTTACCTCGGACAGGGGGGACCCTATGGCTACACCTTC. Protein: CASSYLGQGGPYGYTF.

This clonotype was detected only once. Possible read error: a much larger clone is one base away. J is TRBJ2-3 and V is TRBV29-1; D unclear. This CDR3 has 13 residues. CDR1 and CDR2 (germline): SQVTM, ANQGSEA. CDR3 nucleotides: TGCAGCGTTGCGCAGATAGTCACAGATGCGCAGTATTTT. Its protein is CSVAQIVTDAQYF.

The sample holds many counts of this clonotype. The genes are TRBV24-1 and TRBJ2-7; TRBD1 matches at 8 bases. This CDR3 comprises 13 residues. The ends lost 1 base at V and 6 bases at J; junction bases unmatched: 1. CDR1 is KGHDR, CDR2 SFDVKD, per germline. The CDR3 spells CATSDFGTGEQYF. CDR3 DNA: TGTGCCACCAGTGATTTTGGGACAGGCGAGCAGTACTTC.

This clonotype was seen many times. The genes are TRBV19 and TRBJ1-1; D is undetermined. Germline loops: CDR1 LNHDA, CDR2 SQIVND (reference sequence). The V and J ends lost 7 bases and 11 bases respectively, with 14 bases between them. The CDR3 sequence is 11 residues long. The CDR3 coding sequence is TGTGCCAGTACCCGGGGTCAGTATGCTTTCTTT. This sequence encodes CASTRGQYAFF.

At least ten counts were recorded for this clonotype. This chain joins TRBV19 and TRBJ1-2; D might be TRBD1 (6 bases). Trimming removed 4 bases from V and 4 bases from J, with 22 bases in between. The germline V gene has CDR1 LNHDA and CDR2 SQIVND (reference sequence). CDR3 length equals 17 residues. Here the CDR3 DNA reads TGTGCCAGTAGTAGGGGGGGGACAAATCGAAAGACCTATGGCTACACCTTC. Residues: CASSRGGTNRKTYGYTF.

The sample holds a few counts of this clonotype. The chain combines TRBV15 with TRBJ2-1; 8 bases match TRBD1. Germline V gene lookup returns CDR1 LNHNV and CDR2 YYDKDF (reference sequence). The CDR3 length is 18 residues. V lost 0 bases to trimming and J lost 3 bases; unmatched junction nucleotides: 10. CDR3 DNA: TGTGCCACCAGCAGAGATTTCCGTGGACAGGGCATCTACAATGAGCAGTTCTTC. Amino acids: CATSRDFRGQGIYNEQFF.

This clonotype appeared many times. The V call is TRBV11-3, the J call TRBJ2-5; D is unresolved. Germline V gene lookup returns CDR1 SGHNT and CDR2 YENEEA. The CDR3 runs 13 residues. V was clipped by 2 bases and J by 4 bases, with 8 bases between them. The DNA for the CDR3 is TGTGCCAGCAGCTTACCAGTGGGAGAGACCCAGTACTTC. Its protein is CASSLPVGETQYF. Supplemented by reference TRBV11-3 and TRBJ2-5, the full variable domain reads EAGVVQSPRYKIIEKKQPVAFWCNPISGHNTLYWYLQNLGQGPELLIRYENEEAVDDSQLPKDRFSAERLKGVDSTLKIQPAELGDSAVYLCASSLPVGETQYFGPGTRLLVL.

This clonotype was seen at least ten times. V and J are TRBV28 and TRBJ2-1; no clear D. V lost 2 bases and J 7 bases, leaving 12 bases between the germline ends. The CDR3 is made up of 14 amino acids. Germline loops: CDR1 MDHEN, CDR2 SYDVKM. The CDR3 DNA reads TGTGCCAGCAGTTTACGGCTACTTAGTAATGAGCAGTTCTTC. Its protein is CASSLRLLSNEQFF. Based on the CDR3 plus reference TRBV28 and TRBJ2-1, the full variable domain is DVKVTQSSRYLVKRTGEKVFLECVQDMDHENMFWYRQDPGLGLRLIYFSYDVKMKEKGDIPEGYSVSREKKERFSLILESASTNQTSMYLCASSLRLLSNEQFFGPGTRLTVL.

This clonotype was seen ten or more times. The gene calls are TRBV3-1 and TRBJ1-3, with D hard to call. CDR3 length: 18 residues. CDR1 and CDR2 (germline): LGHDT, YNNKEL (reference sequence). The V gene lost 4 bases and the J gene lost 5 bases, with 24 bases spanning the gap. In DNA form, the CDR3 reads TGTGCCAGCAGCCGTATCGGGTCCCATTTACACGCACGAAACACCATATATTTT. This codes for CASSRIGSHLHARNTIYF.

Regarding this clonotype: One end of the junction fails to match germline, which may point to a read error. V and J are TRBV7-2 and TRBJ1-4, with no clear D. Germline CDR1 reads SGHTA; CDR2 reads FQGNSA. CDR3 length equals 14 residues. CDR3: CAGSLTATNEKLFF. Written as DNA, the CDR3 is TGTGCCGGCAGCTTAACGGCAACTAATGAAAAACTGTTTTTT.

The table lists this clonotype with many counts. The V call is TRBV3-1, the J call TRBJ2-2; D ambiguous. This CDR3 contains 18 residues. Looked up from germline, CDR1 is LGHDT and CDR2 is YNNKEL (reference sequence). V gave up 5 bases and J gave up 5 bases, with 24 bases separating them. CDR3 sequence: CASSDWYPISGLTGELFF. CDR3 in DNA: TGTGCCAGCAGCGACTGGTATCCCATTTCAGGCTTGACCGGGGAGCTGTTTTTT.

This clonotype was counted at least ten times. The rearrangement uses TRBV4-1 and TRBJ2-7; 10 nucleotides line up with TRBD1. Germline V gene lookup returns CDR1 MGHRA and CDR2 YSYEKL. J lost 3 bases, V lost 4 bases, and 9 bases had no gene match. The CDR3 spans 16 residues. CDR3 in amino acids: CASSPRTGGSLYEQYF. CDR3 DNA: TGCGCCAGCAGCCCCCGGACAGGGGGTTCCCTCTACGAGCAGTACTTC.

Ten or more counts support this clonotype. The chain uses TRBV27 and TRBJ2-2; D might be TRBD1 (5 bases). The CDR3 consists of 15 residues. V was clipped by 2 bases and J by 1 base, with 8 bases between them. Germline V gene lookup returns CDR1 MNHEY and CDR2 SMNVEV (reference sequence). DNA for the CDR3: TGTGCCAGCAGTTTAACGGACATGAACACCGGGGAGCTGTTTTTT. Translating it yields CASSLTDMNTGELFF.

There are many counts of this clonotype. The chain carries TRBV27 and TRBJ2-3, with D uncertain. The CDR3 sequence is 12 residues long. Germline V gene lookup returns CDR1 MNHEY and CDR2 SMNVEV (reference sequence). Trimming removed 6 bases at V and 2 bases at J, with 6 bases between. CDR3 region: CASSPATDTQYF. The CDR3 bases are TGTGCCAGCAGCCCCGCCACAGATACGCAGTATTTT.

Concerning this clonotype itself: Just one base apart from a much larger clone, this may be a read error. The V and J genes are TRBV11-2 and TRBJ1-1; 8 bases are a match to TRBD1. V dropped 4 bases and J dropped 6; count of bases not matched to a gene: 16. This CDR3 spans 17 amino acids. CDR1 and CDR2 from the germline V gene are SGHAT and FQNNGV. This chain's CDR3 is CASSSLGTGEGNAEAFF. DNA for the CDR3: TGTGCCAGCAGCTCCCTCGGGACAGGAGAAGGTAACGCTGAAGCTTTCTTT.